This T cell receptor beta chain derives from a study of early T cells in non-severe SARS-CoV-2 infection. Across the whole study: From unsorted whole blood, bulk RNA was sequenced, and the chains remained unpaired.

Note on this clonotype: Its cognate antigen is unknown.

CDR3 length: 13 residues. The V end lost 7 bases, the J end lost 8 bases, and 15 bases lay between the germline ends. CDR1 and CDR2 from the germline V gene are SGHAT and FQNNGV. Study observations and caveats: Private and CD4 specificities were missed by VDJdb matching, which favored anti-spike CD8 responses.

Each single cDNA molecule received a unique molecular identifier. From the 5' RACE reads, TCRdb called clonotypes with MiXCR, one entry per CDR3 protein. Here the sample spans fewer than 90,000 distinct CDR3 sequences, about 14% being singletons. V and J are TRBV11-2 and TRBJ2-1, with a weak D call TRBD2 (5 bases). This clonotype was sampled from an adult who was a healthcare worker with PCR-confirmed SARS-CoV-2 infection or an uninfected control (not recorded which). Sample: whole blood. The CDR3 reads CASTIGVSYEQFF. In nucleotides, the CDR3 is TGTGCCAGCACCATCGGGGTCAGCTATGAGCAGTTCTTC.